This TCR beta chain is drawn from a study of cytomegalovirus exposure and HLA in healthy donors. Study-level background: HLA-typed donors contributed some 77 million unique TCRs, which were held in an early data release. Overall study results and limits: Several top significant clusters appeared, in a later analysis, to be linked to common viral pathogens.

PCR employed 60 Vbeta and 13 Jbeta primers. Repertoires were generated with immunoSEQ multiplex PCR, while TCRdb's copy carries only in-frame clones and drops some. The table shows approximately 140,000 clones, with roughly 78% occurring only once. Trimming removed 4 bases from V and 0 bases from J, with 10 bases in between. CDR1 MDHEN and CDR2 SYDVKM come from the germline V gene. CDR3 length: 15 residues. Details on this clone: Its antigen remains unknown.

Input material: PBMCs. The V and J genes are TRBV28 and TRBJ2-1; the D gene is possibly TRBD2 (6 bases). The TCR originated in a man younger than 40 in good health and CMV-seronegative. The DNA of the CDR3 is TGTGCCAGCAGTTCCGGGGGAGGCTCCTACAATGAGCAGTTCTTC. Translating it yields CASSSGGGSYNEQFF.